Only one count was recorded for the clone carrying this T cell receptor (beta chain). The data were obtained in a study of technical replicates of blood from a few donors. The V segment lost 5 bases and the J segment 0 bases; nucleotides outside the gene matches: 9. CDR3 length equals 17 residues. CDR1 and CDR2 (germline): SNHLY, FYNNEI. Assay used: immunoSEQ multiplex PCR; TCRdb lists only in-frame clones, some missing. The data contain about 84,000 clones, approximately 97% of them singletons. The chain links TRBV2 to TRBJ2-7, with 11 bases fitting TRBD2. The sample comprised T cells isolated from PBMCs. This receptor was obtained from a human donor in good health. DNA of the CDR3: TGTGCCAGCAGTATGAAAGGGACTAGCGGAAGCTCCTACGAGCAGTACTTC. Translated: CASSMKGTSGSSYEQYF.